This TCR beta chain was sequenced in a study of shared clonotypes between healthy human individuals. Study-level points and caveats: The low donor count limited represented genetic and exposure-history diversity. How much donors shared clonotypes was expected to be affected by sequencing depth.

Details on this clone: What it binds is not known.

The naive CD8 population came from CD45RO-negative cells selected for CCR7, without terminally differentiated effector memory CD45RA+ cells. This CDR3 contains 16 residues. V was clipped by 4 bases and J by 8 bases; unmatched bases: 10. CDR1 and CDR2 (germline): PRHDT, FYEKMQ (reference sequence). Only in-frame clones appear in the TCRdb table, and some are missing; sequencing was by immunoSEQ multiplex PCR. The sample contains around 2.1 million clones, roughly 91% of which appear only once. The sequenced material came from naive CD8+ T cells from PBMCs. The clonotype was recovered from a man between 18 and 29 years old in good health. Some clones in this sample may be carry-over from other donors' samples. V is TRBV13 and J is TRBJ1-4, with TRBD1 matching over 10 bases. In DNA, the CDR3 is TGTGCCAGCAGCTCTCGGGACAGGGGAATTGAGGAAAAACTGTTTTTT. It translates to CASSSRDRGIEEKLFF. The complete variable domain, with remaining parts taken from reference TRBV13 and TRBJ1-4, reads AAGVIQSPRHLIKEKRETATLKCYPIPRHDTVYWYQQGPGQDPQFLISFYEKMQSDKGSIPDRFSAQQFSDYHSELNMSSLELGDSALYFCASSSRDRGIEEKLFFGSGTQLSVL.